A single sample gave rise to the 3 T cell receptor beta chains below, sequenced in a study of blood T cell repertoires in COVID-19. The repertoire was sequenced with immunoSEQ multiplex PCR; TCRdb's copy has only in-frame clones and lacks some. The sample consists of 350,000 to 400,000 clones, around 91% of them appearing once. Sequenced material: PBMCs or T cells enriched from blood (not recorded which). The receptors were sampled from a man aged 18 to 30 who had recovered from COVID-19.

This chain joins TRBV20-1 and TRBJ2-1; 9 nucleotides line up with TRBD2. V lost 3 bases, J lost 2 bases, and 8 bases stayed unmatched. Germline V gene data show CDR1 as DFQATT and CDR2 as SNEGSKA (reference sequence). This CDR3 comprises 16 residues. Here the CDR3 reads CSASDSGRGPYNEQFF. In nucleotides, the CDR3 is TGCAGTGCTAGTGATAGCGGGAGAGGGCCCTACAATGAGCAGTTCTTC.

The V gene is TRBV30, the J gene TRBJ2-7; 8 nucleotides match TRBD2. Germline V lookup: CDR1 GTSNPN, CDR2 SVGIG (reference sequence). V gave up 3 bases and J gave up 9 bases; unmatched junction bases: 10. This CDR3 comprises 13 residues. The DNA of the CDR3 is TGTGCCTGGAGGCCTAGCGGGCGGTCAAGGCAGTACTTC. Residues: CAWRPSGRSRQYF.

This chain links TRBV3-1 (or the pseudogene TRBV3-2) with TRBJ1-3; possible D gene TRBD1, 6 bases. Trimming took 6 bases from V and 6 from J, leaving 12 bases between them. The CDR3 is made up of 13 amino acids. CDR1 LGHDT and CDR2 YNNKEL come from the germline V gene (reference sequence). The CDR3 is CASRTQGANTIYF. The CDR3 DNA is TGTGCCAGCAGGACACAGGGCGCAAACACCATATATTTT.